This T cell receptor beta chain was captured in a study of early T cells in non-severe SARS-CoV-2 infection. MiXCR, run by TCRdb on the 5' RACE reads, gives a single entry per CDR3 protein. The sample yields 20,000 to 25,000 distinct CDR3 sequences, less than 6.5% seen once. Germline V gene sequence: CDR1 SGHTA, CDR2 FQGTGA. The V segment lost 5 bases and the J segment 1 base; nucleotides outside the gene matches: 8. This CDR3 has 15 amino acids. The rearrangement links TRBV7-3 to TRBJ2-7; 7 bases line up with TRBD2. The sample comprised whole blood. This receptor was obtained from an adult who was a healthcare worker with PCR-confirmed SARS-CoV-2 infection or an uninfected control (not recorded which). This CDR3 is CASSLTSARSYEQYV. As DNA, the CDR3 is TGTGCCAGCAGCCTTACTAGCGCAAGATCCTACGAGCAGTACGTC.